One sample yielded the 32 T cell receptor beta chains listed below, sequenced in a study of metastatic and nonmetastatic thyroid tumors. TCRdb recomputed clones from the PCR reads via MiXCR. The sample includes about 85,000 clones, around 9.2% of them seen just once. The entire patient cohort was treatment-naive prior to thyroid surgery. The sample was blood. Receptor source: a female donor with papillary thyroid cancer or a benign thyroid nodule (not recorded which). Some clones in this sample may be carry-over from other donors' samples.

This clone has ten or more counts. The chain recombines TRBV28 with TRBJ2-3; TRBD1 might be the D (6 bases). The V end was cut by 6 bases, the J end by 0 bases, with 16 bases between. Germline-derived CDR1 and CDR2 are MDHEN and SYDVKM. The CDR3 is 16 residues long. CDR3 region: CASSTGTTASTDTQYF. The CDR3 nucleotides are TGTGCCAGCAGCACCGGGACAACCGCTAGCACAGATACGCAGTATTTT.

A note on this clone: With a much larger clone just one base away, this may be a read error. As DNA, the CDR3 is TGTGTCAGCAGTTCAGAGACTGGGGGCAGGGTGACCCAGTACTTC. Amino acids: CVSSSETGGRVTQYF. The V call is TRBV28, the J call TRBJ2-5, with TRBD1 as a possible D gene (6 bases). Germline V gene lookup returns CDR1 MDHEN and CDR2 SYDVKM. There are 15 residues in the CDR3.

This clone was detected ten times or more. The chain links TRBV28 to TRBJ1-5; TRBD1 aligns across 8 bases. This CDR3 contains 18 residues. In germline, CDR1 is MDHEN, CDR2 SYDVKM. Trimming cost V 6 bases and J 0 bases; bases outside gene matches: 13. CDR3 region: CASSFTGTGFDSNQPQHF. CDR3 nucleotide sequence: TGTGCCAGCAGCTTTACCGGGACAGGTTTCGATAGCAATCAGCCCCAGCATTTT.

The chain joins TRBV2 to TRBJ1-2, with a tentative D call TRBD1 (6 bases). Germline CDR1 is SNHLY and CDR2 is FYNNEI. This CDR3 spans 11 amino acids. Deletions cut 8 bases from V and 2 bases from J, with 6 bases between. CDR3 amino acids: CASQGNYGYTF. CDR3 nucleotides: TGTGCCAGCCAGGGGAACTATGGCTACACCTTC.

This clone was seen a handful of times. The chain recombines TRBV6-1 with TRBJ2-7, with 8 bases lining up with TRBD2. There are 17 residues in the CDR3. Germline V CDR1 and CDR2: MNHNS, SASEGT. V gave up 5 bases and J gave up 4 bases; unmatched junction bases: 16. The chain's CDR3 is CASSKRTSSLLLYEQYF. In DNA form, the CDR3 reads TGTGCCAGCAGTAAAAGGACTAGCTCCCTTCTTTTGTACGAGCAGTACTTC.

V and J are TRBV6-2 or TRBV6-3 and TRBJ2-7; D uncertain. The length of the CDR3 is 12 residues. V was shortened by 6 bases and J by 3 bases, with 9 bases between the two germline ends. Germline lookup yields CDR1 MNHEY and CDR2 SVGEGT. CDR3 loop: CASRTSSYEQYF. The CDR3 coding sequence is TGTGCCAGCAGAACCAGCAGCTACGAGCAGTACTTC.

The chain is built from TRBV12-3 or TRBV12-4 and TRBJ1-1; D remains unclear. The V end was cut by 9 bases, the J end by 0 bases, with 14 bases between. This CDR3 is 14 amino acids long. CDR3 sequence (DNA): TGTGCCAGTTCGAGCGGGCGCGTGAACACTGAAGCTTTCTTT. This encodes CASSSGRVNTEAFF.

Concerning this clone itself: One end of the junction is discordant with germline, which a read error may explain. Additional DNA sequences in this sample encode the identical CDR3. The chain links TRBV18 to TRBJ1-5; maybe TRBD1 (5 bases). From germline, CDR1 is KGHSH and CDR2 LQKENI. The CDR3 loop spans 17 amino acids. For the CDR3, the DNA is TGTGCCAGCTCCGCCCCAGTGGCAGGGTGCAAGGATCAGCCCCAGCACTTT. It is translated as CASSAPVAGCKDQPQHF. Looking up the rest from reference TRBV18 and TRBJ1-5 gives the full variable domain: NAGVMQNPRHLVRRRGQEARLRCSPMKGHSHVYWYRQLPEEGLKFMVYLQKENIIDESGMPKERFSAEFPKEGPSILRIQQVVRGDSAAYFCASSAPVAGCKDQPQHFGDGTRLSIL.

This clone has just a few counts. CDR3 residues: CASSLAVGGVYNSPLHF. As DNA, the CDR3 is TGTGCCAGCAGTTTAGCGGTTGGAGGGGTTTATAATTCACCCCTCCACTTT. J is TRBJ1-6 and V is TRBV12-3 or TRBV12-4; tentative D call: TRBD1 (5 bases). CDR3 size: 17 residues. The germline V and J ends were trimmed by 0 bases and 4 bases, with 13 bases remaining between them.

This rearrangement joins TRBV24-1 to TRBJ1-5; a possible D gene is TRBD1 (6 bases). Trimming removed 4 bases from V and 2 bases from J, with 23 bases in between. Germline lookup yields CDR1 KGHDR and CDR2 SFDVKD. This CDR3 region has 19 residues. The CDR3 here is CATSDAGTWFSVGNQPQHF. CDR3 sequence (DNA): TGTGCCACCAGTGACGCCGGGACATGGTTCTCCGTGGGCAATCAGCCCCAGCATTTT.

In its sample, this clone was seen many times. J is TRBJ1-5 and V is TRBV5-1; TRBD1 might be the D (5 bases). Per the germline V gene, CDR1 is SGHRS and CDR2 is YFSETQ. This CDR3 has 14 residues. V lost 5 bases, J lost 7 bases, and 16 bases lay in between. In DNA, the CDR3 is TGCGCCAGCAGTTCGGGAGGGGACGGGCAGCCCCAGCATTTT. Its protein is CASSSGGDGQPQHF.

The table lists this clone with many counts. The V call is TRBV14, the J call TRBJ1-2, with D possibly matching TRBD1 (5 bases). The CDR3 sequence is 13 residues long. With 5 bases removed from V and 4 bases from J, the gap between germline ends came to 11 bases. The germline CDR1 and CDR2 sequences are SGHDN and FVKESK. CDR3 amino acids: CASSFDRFYGYTF. CDR3 DNA: TGTGCCAGCAGCTTCGACAGATTCTATGGCTACACCTTC. Variable domain in full (rest from reference TRBV14 and TRBJ1-2): EAGVTQFPSHSVIEKGQTVTLRCDPISGHDNLYWYRRVMGKEIKFLLHFVKESKQDESGMPNNRFLAERTGGTYSTLKVQPAELEDSGVYFCASSFDRFYGYTFGSGTRLTVV.

This clone was detected a few times. Just one base apart from a much larger clone, this may be a read error. Other DNA sequences in this specimen translate into the identical CDR3. This sequence joins TRBV9 and TRBJ1-5; D call uncertain. CDR3 length: 13 residues. Germline CDR1 and CDR2: SGDLS and YYNGEE. The chain's CDR3 is CASSVDPGGLQHF. The DNA for the CDR3 is TGTGCAAGCAGCGTAGACCCAGGAGGTCTCCAGCATTTT.

This clone was counted between two and nine times. This may arise from a read error, as a much more abundant clone is one base away. The sample carries other DNA sequences with the same CDR3. The chain employs TRBV19 and TRBJ2-1; tentative D call: TRBD1 (6 bases). Germline CDR1 reads LNHDA; CDR2 reads SQIVND (reference sequence). V dropped 8 bases and J dropped 6 bases, with 20 bases sitting between them. The CDR3 runs 15 residues. The CDR3 bases are TGTGCCAGTCGCCTGTTGGGGGCTGTAAGCAATGAGCAGTTCTTC. Its protein product is CASRLLGAVSNEQFF. The full variable domain, with the rest looked up from reference TRBV19 and TRBJ2-1, is DGGITQSPKYLFRKEGQNVTLSCEQNLNHDAMYWYRQDPGQGLRLIYYSQIVNDFQKGDIAEGYSVSREKKESFPLTVTSAQKNPTAFYLCASRLLGAVSNEQFFGPGTRLTVL.

This clone was seen many times. The CDR3, as DNA: TGTGCCAGCCGGCTAGGCCGTCCCTACGAGCAGTACTTC. It encodes CASRLGRPYEQYF. This rearrangement joins TRBV6-1 to TRBJ2-7; D gene unclear. Germline loops: CDR1 MNHNS, CDR2 SASEGT. The CDR3 loop spans 13 amino acids. The V gene lost 8 bases and the J gene lost 2 bases, with 13 bases spanning the gap.

This clone occurred a few times. One end of the junction varies from germline; a read error may be responsible. V gene TRBV6-1 combines with J gene TRBJ2-7; D is ambiguous. This CDR3 is built from 15 residues. Germline V gives CDR1 MNHNS, CDR2 SASEGT. The CDR3: CASSEAGGTTYEHYF. CDR3 coding DNA: TGTGCCAGCAGTGAAGCTGGTGGTACCACCTACGAGCATTACTTC.

This clone was seen ten or more times. The V call is TRBV10-2, the J call TRBJ1-5; TRBD1 matches 8 bases. The CDR3 covers 17 residues. V was clipped by 5 bases and J by 9 bases; unmatched bases: 18. CDR1 is WSHSY and CDR2 is SAAADI in the germline V gene. Here the CDR3 reads CASSQSQGARVSPPQHF. The CDR3 nucleotides are TGCGCCAGCAGTCAATCCCAGGGGGCGCGGGTATCTCCGCCCCAGCATTTT.

The chain recombines TRBV11-2 with TRBJ1-4; D possibly corresponds to TRBD1 (5 bases). Deletions cut 2 bases from V and 5 bases from J, with 9 bases between. CDR1 is SGHAT and CDR2 is FQNNGV in the germline V gene. This CDR3 is built from 14 residues. The CDR3 DNA is TGTGCCAGCAGCTTAACCGGGGCGAATGAAAAACTGTTTTTT. As protein: CASSLTGANEKLFF. Combining the CDR3 with reference TRBV11-2 and TRBJ1-4 gives the whole variable domain EAGVAQSPRYKIIEKRQSVAFWCNPISGHATLYWYQQILGQGPKLLIQFQNNGVVDDSQLPKDRFSAERLKGVDSTLKIQPAKLEDSAVYLCASSLTGANEKLFFGSGTQLSVL.

The chain employs TRBV20-1 and TRBJ2-1; 8 bases agree with TRBD1. Germline-derived CDR1 and CDR2 are DFQATT and SNEGSKA (reference sequence). The CDR3 has 14 residues. Trimming removed 6 bases from V and 4 bases from J; junction bases left unmatched: 8. The CDR3 DNA is TGCAGTGCGACCCCAGGGGGCTCTTACAATGAGCAGTTCTTC. Encoded protein: CSATPGGSYNEQFF.

This clone has ten or more counts. Here the CDR3 reads CASSLVVGDEQYF. For the CDR3, the DNA is TGTGCCAGCAGCTTAGTTGTTGGGGACGAGCAGTACTTC. J is TRBJ2-7 and V is TRBV7-7; D uncertain. The CDR3 runs to 13 residues. V was pared by 1 base and J by 5 bases, with 9 bases between. CDR1 is SSHAT, CDR2 FNYEAQ, per germline (reference sequence).

This clone has at least ten counts. The chain uses TRBV3-1 and TRBJ2-7; 8 bases are shared with TRBD1. The V gene's germline CDR1 is LGHDT and CDR2 YNNKEL (reference sequence). The J segment lost 6 bases and the V segment lost 7 bases, leaving 2 bases of the junction unmatched. The CDR3 is 11 amino acids. CDR3 DNA sequence: TGTGCCAGCACCAGGGGGCTCGAGCAGTACTTC. This translates into CASTRGLEQYF.

In its sample, this clone ranks as medium-sized. The rearrangement uses TRBV6-1 and TRBJ2-5, with TRBD1 matching 7 bases. The CDR3 is 13 amino acids. Germline CDR1 MNHNS, CDR2 SASEGT. Trimming took 6 bases from V and 5 from J; bases not matched to a gene: 6. CDR3 nucleotide sequence: TGTGCCAGCAGGAGGGGGCTAGGGGAGACCCAGTACTTC. Amino acid sequence: CASRRGLGETQYF.

This clone occurred many times. The chain uses TRBV6-1 and TRBJ2-2, with D unclear. Germline CDR1 is MNHNS and CDR2 is SASEGT. CDR3 size: 12 residues. Trimming cost V 8 bases and J 2 bases, with 6 bases left between them. In DNA form, the CDR3 reads TGTGCCAGCGCCGGTAACACCGGGGAGCTGTTTTTT. As protein: CASAGNTGELFF.

The chain is built from TRBV18 and TRBJ1-1; 7 positions agree with TRBD1. This CDR3 is built from 15 residues. Germline lookup yields CDR1 KGHSH and CDR2 LQKENI. The junction had 5 bases not matched to a gene; V was cut back by 3 bases and J by 1 base. CDR3 in DNA: TGTGCCAGCTCACCCACAGGGGTCCAGAACACTGAAGCTTTCTTT. Translating gives CASSPTGVQNTEAFF.

This clone was counted at least ten times. The chain employs TRBV6-5 and TRBJ1-2; D unresolved. The V end lost 0 bases, the J end lost 5 bases, and 13 bases lay between the germline ends. CDR1 and CDR2 (germline): MNHEY, SVGAGI. This CDR3 spans 15 amino acids. The CDR3 DNA sequence: TGTGCCAGCAGTTACTCGAGGTACAGTGAATATGGCTACACCTTC. It yields the protein CASSYSRYSEYGYTF.

This clone was recorded many times. The V and J genes are TRBV9 and TRBJ2-7, with TRBD2 matching over 8 bases. CDR1 SGDLS and CDR2 YYNGEE come from the germline V gene. This CDR3 has 14 amino acids. Trimming removed 4 bases from V and 2 bases from J; junction bases left unmatched: 5. CDR3: CASSPTGGAYEQYF. The CDR3 coding sequence is TGTGCCAGCAGCCCCACCGGGGGGGCCTACGAGCAGTACTTC.

This clone was found many times. The V gene is TRBV15, the J gene TRBJ1-6; no reliable D call. V was cut by 0 bases and J by 7 bases, with 1 base left in between. Germline CDR1 reads LNHNV; CDR2 reads YYDKDF (reference sequence). The CDR3 runs 12 residues. CDR3 amino acids: CATSRDNSPLHF. The CDR3 DNA reads as TGTGCCACCAGCAGAGACAATTCACCCCTCCACTTT.

This clone came up many times. V usage is TRBV3-1 and J usage is TRBJ2-7; no clear D gene. Germline loops: CDR1 LGHDT, CDR2 YNNKEL (reference sequence). Trimming shortened V by 0 bases and J by 1 base, and 7 bases separated the two germline ends. CDR3 length: 14 amino acids. The CDR3 DNA reads TGTGCCAGCAGCCAAGATCCAGGTTCCTACGAGCAGTACTTC. Protein: CASSQDPGSYEQYF.

The gene calls are TRBV7-2 and TRBJ1-1; D is uncertain. The CDR3 has 11 amino acids. V was trimmed by 5 bases and J by 11 bases, leaving 12 bases between them. Looked up from germline, CDR1 is SGHTA and CDR2 is FQGNSA. CDR3 DNA: TGTGCCAGCAGCCGAGCCAGGCTGGCTTTCTTT. It yields the protein CASSRARLAFF.

In its sample, this clone was seen a few times. The V call is TRBV6-1, the J call TRBJ1-4; D possibly corresponds to TRBD1 (6 bases). There are 17 residues in the CDR3. Deletions cut 5 bases from V and 7 bases from J, with 23 bases between. Germline lookup yields CDR1 MNHNS and CDR2 SASEGT. DNA for the CDR3: TGTGCCAGCAGTCGATTCGGGGGGCGCATTTCGGCTGAAAAACTGTTTTTT. Protein sequence: CASSRFGGRISAEKLFF.

This clone was detected many times. The chain has TRBV6-1 and TRBJ2-7; D might be TRBD1 (6 bases). CDR1 and CDR2 from the germline V gene are MNHNS and SASEGT. Trimming took 1 base from V and 10 from J, leaving 17 bases between them. The CDR3 spans 14 residues. The CDR3 sequence: CASSEVQGWLEQYF. The CDR3 DNA reads as TGTGCCAGCAGTGAAGTACAGGGATGGCTAGAACAGTACTTC.

This clone was counted many times. The chain is built from TRBV27 and TRBJ2-7; D perhaps matches TRBD2 (7 bases). The V gene's germline CDR1 is MNHEY and CDR2 SMNVEV (reference sequence). V lost 3 bases, J lost 6 bases, and 24 bases lay in between. The CDR3 covers 17 residues. As DNA, the CDR3 is TGTGCCAGCAGTTTCTCGGGTCAAGGGGGGGGAATCGGCGAGCAGTACTTC. Translation: CASSFSGQGGGIGEQYF.